This T cell receptor beta chain was sequenced for a study of cytomegalovirus exposure and HLA in healthy donors. Study-wide points: Follow-up analysis later connected one missense variant in DCLRE1C with trimming of TCR beta V- and J-genes.

The primer mix had 60 Vbeta and 13 Jbeta primers. The assay was immunoSEQ multiplex PCR, and TCRdb's table has in-frame clones only and misses some. The data show about 120,000 clones, around four fifths seen once. The CDR3 runs to 15 residues. V was cut by 0 bases and J by 5 bases, with 13 bases left in between. Germline V gene data show CDR1 as SGHAT and CDR2 as FQNNGV. This clone was observed once. Its antigen remains unidentified. The chain couples TRBV11-2 to TRBJ2-5, with a possible D match to TRBD2 (6 bases). This receptor was identified in a man between 60 and 75 years old in good health and CMV-seropositive. Sequencing used PBMCs. CDR3 residues: CASSLDGGVRETQYF. In DNA, the CDR3 is TGTGCCAGCAGCTTAGACGGAGGGGTCCGGGAGACCCAGTACTTC.